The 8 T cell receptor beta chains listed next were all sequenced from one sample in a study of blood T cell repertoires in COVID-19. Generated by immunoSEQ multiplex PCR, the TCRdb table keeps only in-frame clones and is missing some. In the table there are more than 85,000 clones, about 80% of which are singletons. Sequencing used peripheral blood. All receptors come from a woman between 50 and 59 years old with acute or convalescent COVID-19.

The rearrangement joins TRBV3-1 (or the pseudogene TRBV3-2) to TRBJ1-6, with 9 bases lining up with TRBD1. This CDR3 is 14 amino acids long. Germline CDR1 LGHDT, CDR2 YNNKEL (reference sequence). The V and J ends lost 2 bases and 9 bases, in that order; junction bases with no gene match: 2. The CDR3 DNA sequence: TGTGCCAGCAGCCAAAGACAGGGGGGTTCACCCCTCCACTTT. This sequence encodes CASSQRQGGSPLHF.

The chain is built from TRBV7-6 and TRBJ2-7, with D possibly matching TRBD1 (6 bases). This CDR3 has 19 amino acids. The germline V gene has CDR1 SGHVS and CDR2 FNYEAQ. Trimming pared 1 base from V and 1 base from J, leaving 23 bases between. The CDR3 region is CASSLDAGEGQEMSYEQYF. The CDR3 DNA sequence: TGTGCCAGCAGCTTAGATGCGGGTGAGGGACAAGAGATGTCCTACGAGCAGTACTTC.

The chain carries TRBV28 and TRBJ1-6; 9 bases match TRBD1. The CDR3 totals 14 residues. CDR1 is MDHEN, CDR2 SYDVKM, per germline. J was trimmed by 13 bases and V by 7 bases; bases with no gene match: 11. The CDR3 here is CASIMPGQGAPLHF. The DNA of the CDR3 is TGTGCCAGCATTATGCCGGGACAGGGAGCGCCCCTCCACTTT.

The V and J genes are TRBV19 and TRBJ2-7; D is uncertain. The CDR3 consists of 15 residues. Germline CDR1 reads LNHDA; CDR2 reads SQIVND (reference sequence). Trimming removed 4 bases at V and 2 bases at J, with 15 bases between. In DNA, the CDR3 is TGTGCCAGTAGTACCTTCGCCGGGTCTACCTACGAGCAGTACTTC. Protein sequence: CASSTFAGSTYEQYF.

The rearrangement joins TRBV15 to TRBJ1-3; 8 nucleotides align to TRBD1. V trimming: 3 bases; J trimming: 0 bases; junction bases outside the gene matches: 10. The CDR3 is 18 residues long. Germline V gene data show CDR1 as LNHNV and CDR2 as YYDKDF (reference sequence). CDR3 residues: CATSSPPGQESSGNTIYF. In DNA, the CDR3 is TGTGCCACCAGCAGCCCACCGGGACAGGAGAGCTCTGGAAACACCATATATTTT.

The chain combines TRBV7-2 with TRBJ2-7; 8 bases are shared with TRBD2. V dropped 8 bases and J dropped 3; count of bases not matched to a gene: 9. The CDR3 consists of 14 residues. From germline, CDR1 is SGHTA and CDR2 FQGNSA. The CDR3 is CASGSSGGRYEQYF. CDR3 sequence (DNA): TGTGCCAGCGGGTCCAGCGGGGGCCGCTACGAGCAGTACTTC.

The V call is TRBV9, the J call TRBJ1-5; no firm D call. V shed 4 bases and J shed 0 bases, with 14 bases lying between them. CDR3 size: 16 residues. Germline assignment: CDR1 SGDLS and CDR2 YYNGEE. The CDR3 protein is CASSPGSPYSNQPQHF. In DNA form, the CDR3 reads TGTGCCAGCAGCCCAGGATCCCCTTATAGCAATCAGCCCCAGCATTTT.

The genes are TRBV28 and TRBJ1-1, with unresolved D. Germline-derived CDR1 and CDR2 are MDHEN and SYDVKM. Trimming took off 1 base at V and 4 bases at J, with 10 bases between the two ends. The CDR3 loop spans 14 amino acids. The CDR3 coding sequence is TGTGCCAGCAGTTTATATGGTCAGGCCACTGAAGCTTTCTTT. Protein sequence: CASSLYGQATEAFF.